A selection of T cell receptor beta chains follows, all from one sample in a study of Graves' ophthalmopathy and Graves' hyperthyroidism. Using its own MiXCR run on the multiplex PCR reads, TCRdb lists one record per CDR3 protein. The table includes around 1.1 million distinct CDR3 sequences, roughly 35% detected once. The specimen was peripheral blood or thyroid tissue (not recorded which). These receptors were obtained from an adult man with Graves' hyperthyroidism. Both conserved end residues are part of each CDR3. D genes are given only for firm matches. Clone size is given for some rows only: seen once, a few or many times, or a class if the clone is expanded.

cdr3_aa	cdr3_nt	d_call	v_call	clone_size	j_call
CASSIQGGNTEAFF	TGCGCCAGCAGCATACAGGGCGGGAACACTGAAGCTTTCTTT	-	TRBV19	many	TRBJ1-1
CASSEPDSLLNSRVYGYTF	TGTGCCAGCAGTGAGCCGGACAGTCTTTTAAACTCCAGGGTTTACGGCTACACCTTC	-	TRBV2	-	TRBJ1-2
CASSIQTGHQPQHF	TGTGCCAGCAGCATACAGACAGGGCATCAGCCCCAGCATTTT	TRBD1	TRBV7-9	-	TRBJ1-5
CSVSGLAEQETQYF	TGCAGTGTCAGTGGGCTAGCGGAACAAGAGACCCAGTACTTC	TRBD2	TRBV20-1	many	TRBJ2-5
CASKQGGDAYNSPLHF	TGTGCCAGTAAGCAAGGAGGGGACGCCTATAATTCACCCCTCCACTTT	-	TRBV19	many	TRBJ1-6
CASSTWTGGPSGANVLTF	TGTGCCAGTAGTACCTGGACAGGGGGACCCTCTGGGGCCAACGTCCTGACTTTC	TRBD1	TRBV19	many	TRBJ2-6
CSVEFGQGAYEQYF	TGCAGCGTTGAATTTGGTCAGGGAGCCTACGAGCAGTACTTC	-	TRBV29-1	many	TRBJ2-7
CASSSPPSGTLEELYF	TGTGCCAGCAGCTCACCGCCTAGCGGGACGTTGGAGGAGCTGTACTTC	TRBD2	TRBV5-5	-	TRBJ2-7
CAISLRDGMNTEAFF	TGTGCCATCAGTCTCCGGGACGGTATGAACACTGAAGCTTTCTTT	-	TRBV10-3	many	TRBJ1-1
CASSVGLGTANEKLFF	TGTGCCAGCAGCGTAGGTCTAGGGACAGCGAATGAAAAACTGTTTTTT	TRBD1	TRBV9	few	TRBJ1-4
CASSSRDRSQETQHF	TGTGCCAGCAGTTCCCGGGACAGGAGTCAAGAGACCCAGCATTTT	TRBD1	TRBV10-2	-	TRBJ1-5
CASSKRDRRHGYTF	TGTGCCAGCAGCAAACGGGACAGGCGACATGGCTACACCTTC	TRBD1	TRBV13	many	TRBJ1-2
CASSELGDRGYTF	TGTGCCAGCAGTGAATTAGGAGACCGTGGCTACACCTTC	-	TRBV2	many	TRBJ1-2
CASSFDPGQAGMTEAFF	TGTGCCAGCAGTTTCGACCCGGGACAGGCTGGGATGACTGAAGCTTTCTTT	TRBD1	TRBV25-1	-	TRBJ1-1
CATTLMDTLGGNQPQHF	TGTGCCACCACTCTGATGGACACCCTCGGCGGCAATCAGCCCCAGCATTTT	-	TRBV10-3	-	TRBJ1-5
CATSRDQSRVGSAQYF	TGTGCCACCAGCAGAGATCAGTCCAGGGTCGGCTCGGCCCAGTACTTC	-	TRBV15	-	TRBJ2-5
CASSEPDVNSYEQYF	TGCGCCAGCAGTGAGCCGGACGTTAACTCCTACGAGCAGTACTTC	-	TRBV10-2	once	TRBJ2-7
CASSVRDRGTYEQYF	TGTGCCAGCAGTGTAAGGGACAGGGGTACCTACGAGCAGTACTTC	TRBD1	TRBV6-5	few	TRBJ2-7
CASRTGPHTGELFF	TGTGCCAGCCGGACGGGACCCCACACCGGGGAGCTGTTTTTT	-	TRBV10-3	-	TRBJ2-2
CASSNQGGVLTF	TGCGCCAGCAGCAATCAGGGAGGGGTCCTGACTTTC	TRBD2	TRBV5-1	many	TRBJ2-6
CASSQPGTSYEQYF	TGTGCCAGCAGCCAACCCGGGACCTCCTACGAGCAGTACTTC	-	TRBV7-9	many	TRBJ2-7
CASSLRGTASDEQYF	TGCGCCAGCAGCTTGCGCGGGACAGCGAGCGACGAGCAGTACTTC	-	TRBV5-1	few	TRBJ2-7
CSARDWDSSNTGELFF	TGCAGTGCTAGAGATTGGGACAGTTCGAACACCGGGGAGCTGTTTTTT	TRBD1	TRBV20-1	-	TRBJ2-2
CSASDRGIGQPQHF	TGCAGTGCTTCGGACAGGGGGATTGGTCAGCCCCAGCATTTT	TRBD1	TRBV20-1	-	TRBJ1-5
CASSTGPGAYEQYF	TGCGCCAGCAGCACTGGTCCTGGAGCCTACGAGCAGTACTTC	-	TRBV5-1	-	TRBJ2-7
CASSGGIQPQYF	TGTGCCAGCTCGGGCGGAATACAGCCCCAGTACTTC	-	TRBV7-8	once	TRBJ2-5
CSVTTGGRDLNTIYF	TGCAGCGTCACAACAGGGGGCCGGGATCTAAACACCATATATTTT	TRBD1	TRBV29-1	-	TRBJ1-3
CASSLERGVPEKLFF	TGCGCCAGCAGCTTGGAACGAGGGGTACCGGAAAAACTGTTTTTT	-	TRBV5-1	once	TRBJ1-4
CASRPSTDTQYF	TGTGCCAGCCGACCTAGCACAGATACGCAGTATTTT	-	TRBV10-3	few	TRBJ2-3
CASSRGTGYEKLFF	TGTGCCAGCAGCCGCGGGACAGGGTACGAAAAACTGTTTTTT	TRBD1	TRBV7-2	many	TRBJ1-4
CASSYRDSFEQYF	TGCGCCAGCAGCTACCGGGACAGCTTTGAGCAGTACTTC	TRBD1	TRBV5-1	-	TRBJ2-7
CASSLTGLSTGELFF	TGTGCCAGTAGCCTTACAGGGTTGAGCACCGGGGAGCTGTTTTTT	-	TRBV19	-	TRBJ2-2
CASSFDRGGYEQYF	TGTGCCAGCAGTTTCGACAGGGGAGGGTACGAGCAGTACTTC	-	TRBV12-3/TRBV12-4	many	TRBJ2-7
CASSLVFGASTDTQYF	TGTGCCAGCAGCTTAGTTTTCGGGGCTAGCACAGATACGCAGTATTTT	-	TRBV11-2	-	TRBJ2-3
CASSATKGTGAHVLTF	TGTGCCAGCAGCGCCACGAAGGGGACAGGGGCCCACGTCCTGACTTTC	TRBD1	TRBV7-2	few	TRBJ2-6
CAGSLKELETEAFF	TGTGCCGGCAGTTTAAAAGAACTGGAGACTGAAGCTTTCTTT	-	TRBV27	-	TRBJ1-1
CASGGYRETQYF	TGTGCCAGCGGTGGGTATCGGGAGACCCAGTACTTC	-	TRBV12-3/TRBV12-4	many	TRBJ2-5
CASSTYQGTQYF	TGTGCCAGCAGTACATATCAGGGAACCCAGTACTTC	-	TRBV7-8	many	TRBJ2-5
CAMCEWGSNEKLFF	TGTGCCATGTGCGAGTGGGGGAGCAATGAAAAACTGTTTTTT	-	TRBV7-8	-	TRBJ1-4
CASSTDRSNQPQHF	TGTGCCAGCAGTACGGACAGGTCCAATCAGCCCCAGCATTTT	TRBD1	TRBV2	many	TRBJ1-5
CASSSGTGANYGYTF	TGTGCCAGCAGCTCAGGGACAGGGGCTAACTATGGCTACACCTTC	TRBD1	TRBV7-2	many	TRBJ1-2